This T cell receptor beta chain was captured by sequencing in a study of beta chain features in type 1 diabetes. Study results and caveats: Patients with Type 1 diabetes showed moderately but significantly shorter TCRB CDR3s in all four CD4+ subsets.

Notes on this clone: Its antigen remains unknown.

Each donor gave one heparinised blood draw averaging about 100 mL. CD45RO/CCR7/CD25/CD127/CD95/CD27 staining was used to isolate CD4+ naive, central memory, regulatory and stem cell-like memory cells by sorting. The isolated RNA, all of it, was reverse transcribed, so expressed TCRB transcripts were what got sequenced. Sequencing used immunoSEQ multiplex PCR; TCRdb keeps in-frame clones, though not all of them. The repertoire has 150,000 or so clones, approximately 9.8% of them found once; the top ten carry approximately 0.69%. This clonotype originated in a woman between 35 and 50 years old in good health. Sequencing was carried out using central memory CD4+ T cells from blood.

CDR3 sequence (DNA): TGTGCCAGCAGCTTAGGGTCGTCGGCGGGACTTTTATACAATGAGCAGTTCTTC. Translation: CASSLGSSAGLLYNEQFF. The chain links TRBV7-2 to TRBJ2-1, with D possibly TRBD2 on 6 matching bases. Germline-derived CDR1 and CDR2 are SGHTA and FQGNSA. Trimming cost V 1 base and J 4 bases, with 20 bases left between them. The CDR3 sequence is 18 residues long.